This T cell receptor (beta chain) was observed in a study of T cell responses to AZD1222 COVID-19 vaccine. Study-level points and caveats: Only a handful of AZD1222 recipients, roughly 6 in all, had baseline seropositivity. Among vaccine-associated CD4 TCRs, coverage spanned spike, with dominance at 160-218 and 743-854.

In the case of this clone: Antigen unknown.

The ends were cut back, 5 bases at V and 7 bases at J, with 10 bases in the middle. Germline V gene data show CDR1 as MNHEY and CDR2 as SVGAGI. CDR3 length: 12 amino acids. Assay: immunoSEQ multiplex PCR; the TCRdb copy retains only in-frame clones and omits some. In the table there are 130,000 to 150,000 clones, around nine tenths of which are singletons. Here the sequenced sample was peripheral blood, taken on day 0 of MenACWY control vaccination. The source of this sequence is an adult in good health. The chain is built from TRBV6-5 and TRBJ2-3; weak D call: TRBD2 (6 bases). CDR3 region: CASSRDFYTQYF. As DNA, the CDR3 is TGTGCCAGCAGTCGGGACTTCTATACGCAGTATTTT.